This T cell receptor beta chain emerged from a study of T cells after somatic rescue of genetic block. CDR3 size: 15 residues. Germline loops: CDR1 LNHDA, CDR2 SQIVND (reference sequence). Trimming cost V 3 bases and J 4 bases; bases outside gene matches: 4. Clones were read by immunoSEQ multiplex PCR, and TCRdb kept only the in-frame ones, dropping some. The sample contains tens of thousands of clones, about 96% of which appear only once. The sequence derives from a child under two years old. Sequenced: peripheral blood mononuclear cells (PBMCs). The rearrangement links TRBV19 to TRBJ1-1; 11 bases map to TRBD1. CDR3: CASSITGTGGTEAFF. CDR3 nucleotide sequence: TGTGCCAGTAGTATTACGGGGACAGGGGGCACTGAAGCTTTCTTT.